The 16 T cell receptor beta chains below were found in one sample sequenced in a study of beta chain features in type 1 diabetes. General study findings and limits: Among all four CD4+ subsets, Type 1 diabetes patients had TCRB CDR3s that were moderately but significantly shorter.

The entirety of the isolated RNA underwent reverse transcription, so expressed TCRB transcripts were sequenced. Sequenced by immunoSEQ multiplex PCR; TCRdb stores in-frame clones only, minus some. The repertoire holds about 650,000 clones, with around 12% as singletons. For these receptors, no antigen is known. Source material: naive CD4+ T cells from blood. All receptors come from a man aged 25 to 40 with type 1 diabetes.

This clone came up a few times. The chain carries TRBV4-2 and TRBJ1-2, with a possible D match to TRBD1 (5 bases). V was cut by 0 bases and J by 4 bases, with 18 bases left in between. The CDR3 extends over 17 amino acids. From germline, CDR1 is LGHNA and CDR2 YNFKEQ. The CDR3 loop reads CASSQEYRDGGGYGYTF. The CDR3 DNA follows: TGTGCCAGCAGCCAAGAATACCGGGACGGGGGAGGCTATGGCTACACCTTC.

The V gene is TRBV5-4, the J gene TRBJ2-2; D not resolved. V was cut by 4 bases and J by 5 bases, with 18 bases left in between. The germline gives CDR1 SGHNT, CDR2 YYREEE (reference sequence). This CDR3 has 16 residues. The DNA for the CDR3 is TGTGCCAGCAGCGCGAGACTCGATTTCCCTACCGGGGAGCTGTTTTTT. Translation gives CASSARLDFPTGELFF. The full variable domain, rest sourced from reference TRBV5-4 and TRBJ2-2, is ETGVTQSPTHLIKTRGQQVTLRCSSQSGHNTVSWYQQALGQGPQFIFQYYREEENGRGNFPPRFSGLQFPNYSSELNVNALELDDSALYLCASSARLDFPTGELFFGEGSRLTVL.

The rearrangement joins TRBV7-2 to TRBJ2-3, with 8 bases lining up with TRBD2. V lost 0 bases to trimming and J lost 0 bases; unmatched junction nucleotides: 5. There are 17 residues in the CDR3. Germline CDR1 is SGHTA and CDR2 is FQGNSA. The DNA for the CDR3 is TGTGCCAGCAGCTTAGCGCGGGGCGGGAGGAGCACAGATACGCAGTATTTT. This encodes CASSLARGGRSTDTQYF.

The V and J genes are TRBV4-2 and TRBJ1-1, with D hard to call. The V gene's germline CDR1 is LGHNA and CDR2 YNFKEQ. Trimming cost V 0 bases and J 10 bases, with 15 bases left between them. This CDR3 has 14 residues. The CDR3 region is CASSQDSPVIGAFF. In nucleotides, the CDR3 is TGTGCCAGCAGCCAAGATTCCCCCGTCATTGGAGCTTTCTTT.

This clone has more than one count but fewer than ten. The chain links TRBV27 to TRBJ2-7, with 9 bases lining up with TRBD1. The V and J ends lost 5 bases and 4 bases, in that order; junction bases with no gene match: 12. CDR1 and CDR2 (germline): MNHEY, SMNVEV (reference sequence). The CDR3 extends over 16 amino acids. DNA of the CDR3: TGTGCCAGCAGTCCCTACCCCGGACAGGGGAGGTACGAGCAGTACTTC. Translating gives CASSPYPGQGRYEQYF.

This clone was seen a handful of times. The rearrangement links TRBV7-2 to TRBJ2-2; D is possibly TRBD2 (6 bases). Per germline, CDR1 SGHTA and CDR2 FQGNSA. The CDR3 covers 18 residues. V dropped 2 bases and J dropped 1 base, with 17 bases sitting between them. The CDR3 here is CASSLKAGRSGNTGELFF. In DNA, the CDR3 is TGTGCCAGCAGCTTAAAGGCGGGGCGGTCTGGGAACACCGGGGAGCTGTTTTTT.

The sample holds a few counts of this clone. The rearrangement joins TRBV2 to TRBJ1-2; TRBD1 agrees at 7 bases. The CDR3 is 13 amino acids. Per germline, CDR1 SNHLY and CDR2 FYNNEI. V shed 6 bases and J 5 bases; nucleotides not matched to a gene: 6. This CDR3 reads CASRRGQEYGYTF. The CDR3 DNA follows: TGTGCCAGCAGAAGGGGGCAGGAGTATGGCTACACCTTC.

This clone came up a few times. This chain connects TRBV5-1 to TRBJ2-3; 14 bases agree with TRBD2. This CDR3 has 20 residues. Germline values: CDR1 SGHRS, CDR2 YFSETQ. V dropped 4 bases and J dropped 1; count of bases not matched to a gene: 14. The CDR3 is CASSLWTVTSGGAGTDTQYF. In DNA form, the CDR3 reads TGCGCCAGCAGCCTCTGGACGGTGACTAGCGGGGGGGCCGGCACAGATACGCAGTATTTT.

This clone appeared a few times. The V and J genes are TRBV7-2 and TRBJ1-2, with D unclear. Germline-derived CDR1 and CDR2 are SGHTA and FQGNSA. The V and J ends lost 0 bases and 3 bases respectively, with 11 bases between them. The CDR3 runs to 15 residues. The CDR3 loop reads CASSLASGGDYGYTF. CDR3 bases: TGTGCCAGCAGCTTAGCATCCGGTGGAGACTATGGCTACACCTTC.

This clone was seen more than once but under ten times. The rearrangement joins TRBV14 to TRBJ2-3, with a possible D match to TRBD2 (5 bases). CDR3 length: 16 residues. Trimming took 2 bases from V and 2 from J, leaving 14 bases between them. In germline, CDR1 is SGHDN, CDR2 FVKESK. The CDR3 nucleotides read TGTGCCAGCAGCCAACTAGACGGGAAGCTCACAGATACGCAGTATTTT. Translating it yields CASSQLDGKLTDTQYF.

CDR3 protein: CASSYSWTGTKNIQYF. The DNA of the CDR3 is TGTGCCAGCAGTTACTCGTGGACGGGTACCAAAAACATTCAGTACTTC. The chain uses TRBV6-5 and TRBJ2-4; unclear D gene. V lost 0 bases, J lost 2 bases, and 11 bases lay in between. Germline CDR1 MNHEY, CDR2 SVGAGI. This CDR3 comprises 16 residues.

This clone appeared a few times. The chain employs TRBV2 and TRBJ1-1; the D gene is possibly TRBD1 (6 bases). The CDR3 has 14 amino acids. Germline CDR1 reads SNHLY; CDR2 reads FYNNEI. Trimming removed 7 bases at V and 0 bases at J, with 12 bases between. DNA of the CDR3: TGTGCCAGCACCCCAGGGGTCCTGAACACTGAAGCTTTCTTT. Amino acid sequence: CASTPGVLNTEAFF.

The V and J genes are TRBV18 and TRBJ2-1; D possibly corresponds to TRBD2 (5 bases). V lost 4 bases and J 5 bases, leaving 6 bases between the germline ends. Germline V CDR1 and CDR2: KGHSH, LQKENI. This CDR3 contains 12 residues. CDR3 DNA sequence: TGTGCCAGCTCACACGGGGACAATGAGCAGTTCTTC. Amino acids: CASSHGDNEQFF.

V gene TRBV30 combines with J gene TRBJ1-3, with 7 bases fitting TRBD1. After removal of 1 base from V and 4 bases from J, the junction contained 10 bases not matched to a gene. The CDR3 length is 16 residues. CDR1 is GTSNPN and CDR2 is SVGIG in the germline V gene (reference sequence). CDR3 DNA sequence: TGTGCCTGGAGTGCCTTTGACAGGGTGACCGGAAACACCATATATTTT. Translating gives CAWSAFDRVTGNTIYF.

The chain employs TRBV7-2 and TRBJ2-4; no definite D call. In germline, CDR1 is SGHTA, CDR2 FQGNSA. CDR3 length equals 15 residues. The V end was cut by 0 bases, the J end by 0 bases, with 6 bases between. The CDR3 DNA follows: TGTGCCAGCAGCTTAGCGCTGGTAGCCAAAAACATTCAGTACTTC. It yields the protein CASSLALVAKNIQYF.

The rearrangement uses TRBV27 and TRBJ1-2; TRBD1 is a possible D gene (5 bases). Trimming cost V 2 bases and J 8 bases, with 15 bases left between them. This CDR3 spans 14 amino acids. Germline V gene sequence: CDR1 MNHEY, CDR2 SMNVEV (reference sequence). CDR3 coding DNA: TGTGCCAGCAGTTTAAATAGACAGTCTCTAGGCTACACCTTC. Its translation is CASSLNRQSLGYTF.